This TCR beta chain came from a study of cytotoxic CD8 clonotypes in ibrutinib-treated CLL. Study-level information: Outcomes included around 24 partial and 2 complete responses; after median roughly six years, roughly 14 stayed remitted and 12 progressed. The average sample held roughly 250,000 productive templates and about 94,000 productive rearrangements.

Depth targeted 1 in 200,000 to 1 in 1 million T cells, averaging about 9.2x coverage per clonotype. Repertoires were generated with immunoSEQ multiplex PCR, while TCRdb's copy carries only in-frame clones and drops some. This table has some 200,000 clones, approximately 75% appearing once. Germline values: CDR1 SGHNT, CDR2 YYREEE (reference sequence). V lost 4 bases to trimming and J lost 0 bases; unmatched junction nucleotides: 5. The CDR3 covers 16 residues. Approximately 1.8 micrograms of genomic DNA came from cryopreserved PBMCs for TCR beta libraries. The sequence came from a human donor with chronic lymphocytic leukemia. The rearrangement uses TRBV5-4 and TRBJ2-5; 11 nucleotides match TRBD1. The source was PBMCs, collected after 12 months of ibrutinib treatment. Here the CDR3 DNA reads TGTGCCAGCAGCCCTCGGACAGGGGGCAACCAAGAGACCCAGTACTTC. Translated, it gives CASSPRTGGNQETQYF. The full variable domain, its missing parts supplied by reference TRBV5-4 and TRBJ2-5, is ETGVTQSPTHLIKTRGQQVTLRCSSQSGHNTVSWYQQALGQGPQFIFQYYREEENGRGNFPPRFSGLQFPNYSSELNVNALELDDSALYLCASSPRTGGNQETQYFGPGTRLLVL.